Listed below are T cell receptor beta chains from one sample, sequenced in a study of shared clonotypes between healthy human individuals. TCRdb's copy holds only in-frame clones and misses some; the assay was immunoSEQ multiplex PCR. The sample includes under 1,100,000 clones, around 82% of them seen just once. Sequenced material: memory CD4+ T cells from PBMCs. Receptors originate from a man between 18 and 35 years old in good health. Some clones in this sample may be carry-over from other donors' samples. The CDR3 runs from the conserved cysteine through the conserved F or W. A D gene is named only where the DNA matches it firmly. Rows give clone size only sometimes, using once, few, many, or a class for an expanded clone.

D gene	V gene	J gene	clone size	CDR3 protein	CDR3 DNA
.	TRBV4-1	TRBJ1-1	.	CASSQGLGNTEAFF	TGCGCCAGCAGCCAAGGTCTAGGGAACACTGAAGCTTTCTTT
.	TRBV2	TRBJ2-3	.	CASSERWGGSTDTQYF	TGTGCCAGCAGTGAAAGGTGGGGCGGGAGCACAGATACGCAGTATTTT
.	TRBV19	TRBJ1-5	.	CASSRRTSWGGQPQHF	TGTGCCAGTAGTCGCCGGACCTCATGGGGTGGACAGCCCCAGCATTTT
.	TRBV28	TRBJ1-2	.	CASSFRGVEGGYTF	TGTGCCAGCAGTTTTAGAGGGGTGGAGGGTGGCTACACCTTC
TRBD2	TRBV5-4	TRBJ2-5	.	CASSPGAGGQETQYF	TGTGCCAGCAGCCCCGGCGCGGGGGGCCAAGAGACCCAGTACTTC
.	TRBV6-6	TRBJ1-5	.	CASSGDGNQPQHF	TGTGCCAGCAGCGGGGATGGCAATCAGCCCCAGCATTTT
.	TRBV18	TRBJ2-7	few	CASSPSREYEQYF	TGTGCCAGCTCACCCTCTAGGGAATACGAGCAGTACTTC
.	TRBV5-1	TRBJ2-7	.	CASRVGILSSYEQYF	TGCGCCAGCAGGGTGGGGATATTGAGCTCCTACGAGCAGTACTTC
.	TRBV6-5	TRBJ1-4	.	CASSYNGARNEKLFF	TGTGCCAGCAGTTATAACGGGGCCCGTAATGAAAAACTGTTTTTT
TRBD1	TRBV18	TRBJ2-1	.	CASSPRPGQGASKVDEQFF	TGTGCCAGCTCACCAAGACCGGGACAGGGGGCTAGTAAGGTCGATGAGCAGTTCTTC
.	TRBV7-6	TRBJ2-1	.	CASSLVWENGNEQFF	TGTGCCAGCAGCTTAGTTTGGGAGAATGGCAATGAGCAGTTCTTC
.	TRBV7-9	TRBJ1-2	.	CASSLRDGYGYTF	TGTGCCAGCAGCTTAAGGGACGGATATGGCTACACCTTC
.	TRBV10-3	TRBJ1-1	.	CAITGGGWNTEAFF	TGTGCCATCACGGGCGGGGGATGGAACACTGAAGCTTTCTTT
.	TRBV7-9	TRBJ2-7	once	CASSNGVEQYF	TGTGCCAGCAGCAACGGAGTCGAGCAGTACTTC
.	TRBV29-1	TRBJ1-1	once	CSVDNMFSNTEAFF	TGCAGCGTTGATAATATGTTCTCGAACACTGAAGCTTTCTTT
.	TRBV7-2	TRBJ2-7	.	CASSFMGGSYEQYF	TGTGCCAGCAGCTTCATGGGGGGCTCCTACGAGCAGTACTTC
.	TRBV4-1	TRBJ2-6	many	CASSQDSGANVPTF	TGCGCCAGCAGCCAAGATTCTGGGGCCAACGTCCCGACTTTC
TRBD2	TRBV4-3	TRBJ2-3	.	CASSQEASGRAGIGNTQYF	TGCGCCAGCAGCCAAGAGGCTAGCGGGAGGGCCGGGATTGGGAATACGCAGTATTTT
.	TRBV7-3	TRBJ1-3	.	CASSQKKRVHHCSGNTIYF	TGTGCCAGCAGCCAGAAAAAAAGGGTACACCATTGCTCTGGAAACACCATATATTTT
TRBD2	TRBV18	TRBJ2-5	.	CASSPRGTSGRTYQETQYF	TGTGCCAGCTCCCCCCGTGGGACTAGCGGGAGAACTTACCAAGAGACCCAGTACTTC
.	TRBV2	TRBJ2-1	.	CASSYQSEQFF	TGTGCCAGCAGTTACCAGTCAGAGCAGTTCTTC
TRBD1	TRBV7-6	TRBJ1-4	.	CASSPGTDNEKLFF	TGTGCCAGCAGCCCCGGGACAGATAATGAAAAACTGTTTTTT
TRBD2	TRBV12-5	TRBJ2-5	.	CASGLGREESETQYF	TGTGCTAGTGGTTTGGGCCGGGAGGAGTCAGAGACCCAGTACTTC
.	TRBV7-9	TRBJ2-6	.	CASSNDGSGANVLTF	TGTGCCAGCAGCAATGACGGATCTGGGGCCAACGTCCTGACTTTC
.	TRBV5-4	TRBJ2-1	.	CASSPPKTGSYNEQFF	TGTGCCAGCAGCCCGCCCAAAACCGGCTCCTACAATGAGCAGTTCTTC
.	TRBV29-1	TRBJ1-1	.	CSVELRGEGRGTEAFF	TGCAGCGTTGAACTCAGGGGAGAGGGGCGCGGGACTGAAGCTTTCTTT
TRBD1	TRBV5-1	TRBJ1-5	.	CASSPGTDSNQPQHF	TGCGCCAGCAGCCCCGGGACAGATAGCAATCAGCCCCAGCATTTT
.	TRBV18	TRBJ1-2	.	CASTPTGNNYGYTF	TGTGCCAGCACCCCCACGGGCAACAACTATGGCTACACCTTC
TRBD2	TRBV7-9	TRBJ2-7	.	CASSLGLAGARGQYF	TGTGCCAGCAGCTTGGGGCTAGCGGGAGCCAGGGGGCAGTACTTC
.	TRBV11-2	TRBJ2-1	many	CASSLTGDEQFF	TGTGCCAGCAGTCTTACAGGCGATGAGCAGTTCTTC
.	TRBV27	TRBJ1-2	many	CASRPSYNYGYTF	TGTGCCAGCCGCCCGAGTTATAACTATGGCTACACCTTC
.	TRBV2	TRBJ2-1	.	CASSESGGSYNEQFF	TGTGCCAGCAGTGAATCCGGGGGCTCCTACAATGAGCAGTTCTTC
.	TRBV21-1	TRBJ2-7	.	CASSHRVAYEQYF	TGTGCCAGCAGCCACCGGGTTGCCTACGAGCAGTACTTC
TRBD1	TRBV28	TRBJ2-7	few	CASSPQLGQGKYEQYF	TGTGCCAGCAGTCCTCAACTAGGACAGGGGAAGTACGAGCAGTACTTC
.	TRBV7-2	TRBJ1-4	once	CASSLRQGPEKLFF	TGTGCCAGCAGCTTACGGCAGGGGCCTGAAAAACTGTTTTTT
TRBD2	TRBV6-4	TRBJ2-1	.	CASSDRASGALGEQFF	TGTGCCAGCAGTGACAGGGCTAGCGGGGCCCTGGGTGAGCAGTTCTTC
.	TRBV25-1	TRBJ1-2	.	CASSALGAMDYGYTF	TGTGCCAGCAGTGCCTTGGGGGCAATGGACTATGGCTACACCTTC